A selection of T cell receptor beta chains follows, all from one sample in a study of HIV-infected children after antiretroviral therapy interruption. One entry per CDR3 protein results from TCRdb running MiXCR on the 3' RACE reads. The sample has about 89,000 distinct CDR3 sequences; roughly 6.7% are singletons. Material: CD45RA+ CD4+ T cells from PBMCs, pooled from several time points, obtained from a donor given antiretroviral therapy, either interrupted or continuous. Receptor source: a pool of human donors with HIV. Each CDR3 is given with its conserved first and last residue. Fields, in order: V gene, J gene, D gene, clone size, CDR3 protein, CDR3 DNA. The D gene is left open where the match is weak. Not all rows give a size; the values are once, few, many and, for expanded clones, a class.

TRBV15	TRBJ2-3	TRBD2	-	CATSAHLGLAGVQDTQYF	TGTGCCACCAGCGCTCATCTAGGACTAGCGGGAGTTCAAGATACGCAGTATTTT
TRBV10-3	TRBJ1-2	-	many	CAITGDNYGYTF	TGTGCCATCACAGGAGATAACTATGGCTACACCTTC
TRBV4-1	TRBJ2-7	TRBD2	many	CASSQGVAGRHEQYF	TGCGCCAGCAGCCAAGGGGTAGCGGGGAGACACGAGCAGTACTTC
TRBV7-2	TRBJ2-1	TRBD2	many	CASSLREGPSNEQFF	TGTGCCAGCAGCTTGCGGGAGGGCCCTTCGAATGAGCAGTTCTTC
TRBV12-3/TRBV12-4	TRBJ2-5	TRBD2	-	CASSLRGSGGGQETQYF	TGTGCCAGCAGTTTGAGAGGGAGCGGGGGGGGACAAGAGACCCAGTACTTC
TRBV6-1	TRBJ2-7	TRBD1	many	CASSAGQGRTYEQYF	TGTGCCAGCAGTGCGGGACAGGGTAGAACCTACGAGCAGTACTTC
TRBV6-4	TRBJ1-1	-	few	CASSDSNFAAEAFF	TGTGCCAGCAGTGACTCGAACTTCGCCGCTGAAGCTTTCTTT
TRBV7-2	TRBJ1-6	-	-	CASRLQGENSPLHF	TGTGCCAGCAGATTACAGGGCGAGAATTCACCCCTCCACTTT
TRBV20-1	TRBJ1-5	TRBD1	many	CSARDRTGGFGQPQHF	TGCAGTGCTAGAGATAGAACAGGGGGCTTTGGTCAGCCCCAGCATTTT
TRBV11-3	TRBJ2-7	-	many	CASSSPGHYEQYF	TGTGCCAGCAGCTCACCGGGCCACTACGAGCAGTACTTC
TRBV20-1	TRBJ1-1	-	many	CSADGNTEAFF	TGCAGTGCCGACGGGAACACTGAAGCTTTCTTT
TRBV7-3	TRBJ1-1	-	many	CASSLSAGNTEAFF	TGTGCCAGCAGCTTAAGCGCCGGGAACACTGAAGCTTTCTTT
TRBV7-2	TRBJ1-5	-	many	CASSLVGSSQPQHF	TGTGCCAGCAGCTTAGTAGGTTCATCTCAGCCCCAGCATTTT
TRBV20-1	TRBJ1-5	-	many	CSASIAGQKHQPQHF	TGCAGTGCTAGCATTGCCGGACAGAAACATCAGCCCCAGCATTTT
TRBV30	TRBJ2-1	TRBD2	many	CAWRVGTSTLDEQFF	TGTGCCTGGAGAGTCGGGACTAGCACCTTAGATGAGCAGTTCTTC
TRBV20-1	TRBJ2-1	-	many	CSAKGDRVNEQFF	TGCAGTGCTAAGGGAGATCGGGTCAATGAGCAGTTCTTC
TRBV10-3	TRBJ1-1	-	-	CAISGGGTEAFF	TGTGCCATCAGTGGTGGGGGCACTGAAGCTTTCTTT
TRBV10-3	TRBJ2-1	TRBD2	few	CAISPTSGRQFF	TGTGCCATCAGCCCGACTAGCGGGAGGCAGTTCTTC
TRBV6-5	TRBJ2-5	TRBD2	many	CASSWNGGALGGETQYF	TGTGCCAGCAGTTGGAACGGGGGGGCGCTGGGAGGAGAGACCCAGTACTTC
TRBV4-2	TRBJ2-2	TRBD1	few	CASSLQGTGELFF	TGTGCCAGCAGCCTACAGGGGACCGGGGAGCTGTTTTTT
TRBV5-8	TRBJ1-1	-	few	CASSPGLRSPAFF	TGTGCCAGCAGCCCGGGGCTTCGAAGTCCGGCTTTCTTT
TRBV27	TRBJ1-1	-	many	CASSYYRSGTEAFF	TGTGCCAGCAGTTACTACAGGTCCGGCACTGAAGCTTTCTTT
TRBV1	TRBJ2-2	-	many	CTSRWDRGTGELFF	TGCACCAGCAGATGGGACAGGGGGACCGGGGAGCTGTTTTTT
TRBV29-1	TRBJ2-7	-	-	CSVEDGEQYF	TGCAGCGTTGAAGACGGAGAGCAGTACTTC
TRBV30	TRBJ2-7	TRBD1	many	CAWRGTGTEPYEQYF	TGTGCCTGGAGGGGAACCGGGACAGAACCTTACGAGCAGTACTTC
TRBV7-6	TRBJ2-1	-	-	CASSLTVNGEQFF	TGTGCCAGCAGCTTAACGGTGAACGGTGAGCAGTTCTTC
TRBV6-2/TRBV6-3	TRBJ2-2	-	-	CASSHPSGELFF	TGTGCCAGCAGTCACCCCAGCGGGGAGCTGTTTTTT
TRBV12-3/TRBV12-4	TRBJ2-3	-	-	CASSRSLLDDTDTQYF	TGTGCCAGCAGTCGTTCCCTCCTAGACGACACAGATACGCAGTATTTT
TRBV5-1	TRBJ1-1	-	many	CASSLGIDTEAFF	TGCGCCAGCAGCTTGGGTATCGACACTGAAGCTTTCTTT
TRBV19	TRBJ1-3	-	-	CASSSHLDRQHGNTIYF	TGTGCCAGTAGTTCCCACCTCGACAGGCAACACGGAAACACCATATATTTT
TRBV19	TRBJ1-2	-	few	CASMSWSRALKEGYTF	TGTGCCAGTATGAGCTGGAGCAGGGCTCTAAAAGAGGGCTACACCTTC
TRBV12-3/TRBV12-4	TRBJ1-6	-	many	CASSPLRRGNSPLHF	TGTGCCAGCAGTCCCCTTCGGAGGGGGAATTCACCCCTCCACTTT
TRBV6-6	TRBJ1-1	TRBD1	many	CASEGRQGSDEAFF	TGTGCCAGCGAGGGTAGACAGGGTAGTGATGAAGCTTTCTTT